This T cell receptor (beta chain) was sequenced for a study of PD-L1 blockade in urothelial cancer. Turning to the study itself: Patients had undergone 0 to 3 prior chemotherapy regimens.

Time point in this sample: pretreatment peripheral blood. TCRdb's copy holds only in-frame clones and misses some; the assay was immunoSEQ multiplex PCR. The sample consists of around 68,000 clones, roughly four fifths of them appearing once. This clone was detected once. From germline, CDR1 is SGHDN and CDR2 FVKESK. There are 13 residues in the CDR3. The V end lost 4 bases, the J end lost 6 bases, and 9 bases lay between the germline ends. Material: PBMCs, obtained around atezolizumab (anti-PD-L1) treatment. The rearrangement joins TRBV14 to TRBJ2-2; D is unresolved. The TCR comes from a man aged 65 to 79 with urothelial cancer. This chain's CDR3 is CASSPHAAGELFF. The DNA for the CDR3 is TGTGCCAGCAGCCCCCATGCGGCCGGGGAGCTGTTTTTT.